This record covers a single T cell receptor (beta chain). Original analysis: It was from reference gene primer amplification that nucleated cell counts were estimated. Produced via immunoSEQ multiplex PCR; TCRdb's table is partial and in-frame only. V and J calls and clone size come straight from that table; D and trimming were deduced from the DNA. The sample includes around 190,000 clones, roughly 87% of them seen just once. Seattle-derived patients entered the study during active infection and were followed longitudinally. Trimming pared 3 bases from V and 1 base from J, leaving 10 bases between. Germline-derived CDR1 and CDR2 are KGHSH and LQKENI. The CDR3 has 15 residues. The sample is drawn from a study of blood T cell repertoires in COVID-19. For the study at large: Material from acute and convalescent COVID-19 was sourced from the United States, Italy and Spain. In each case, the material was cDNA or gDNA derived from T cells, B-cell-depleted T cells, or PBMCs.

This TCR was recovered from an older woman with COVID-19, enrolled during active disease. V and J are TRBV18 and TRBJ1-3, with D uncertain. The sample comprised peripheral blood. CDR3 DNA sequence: TGTGCCAGCTCACCGCGGGAAGTGTCTGGAAACACCATATATTTT. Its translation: CASSPREVSGNTIYF.